This paragraph covers one T cell receptor beta chain sequence. The data were obtained in a study of cytomegalovirus exposure and HLA in healthy donors. The primer mix had 60 Vbeta and 13 Jbeta primers. Sequenced by immunoSEQ multiplex PCR; TCRdb stores in-frame clones only, minus some. The table shows over 50,000 clones, with approximately 80% occurring only once. The germline gives CDR1 GTSNPN, CDR2 SVGIG (reference sequence). Trimming cost V 0 bases and J 6 bases; bases outside gene matches: 7. The CDR3 extends over 14 amino acids. What was sequenced was PBMCs. The J gene is TRBJ2-7, the V gene TRBV30, with 8 bases identical to TRBD1. This TCR was sampled from a man in his forties or fifties in good health and CMV-seronegative. CDR3 sequence: CAWSVRGQGGEQYF. The CDR3 DNA is TGTGCCTGGAGTGTCCGTGGACAGGGAGGCGAGCAGTACTTC.